This T cell receptor beta chain emerged from a study of T cells after yellow fever vaccination. Findings and limits, study-wide: Most primary-vaccination clones recurred post-booster (approximately 95% CD4, over 70% CD8). From the bulk population, abundant clonotypes could contaminate and appear within FACS-sorted repertoires. Shared CD4/CD8 clonotypes were a small share, likely from convergent recombination.

Notes on this clonotype: Its antigen is unknown.

TCRdb fed the 5' RACE reads into MiXCR, producing one record per CDR3 protein. The sample has approximately 350,000 distinct CDR3 sequences, 9.5% to 13% seen once. The CDR3 length is 16 residues. V gave up 6 bases and J gave up 0 bases, with 12 bases separating them. Germline assignment: CDR1 MNHNS and CDR2 SASEGT. The TCR comes from a man younger than 30 who received the YFV17D yellow fever vaccine. The chain recombines TRBV6-1 with TRBJ2-6; D ambiguous. Sequenced here: PBMCs, sampled on the day of the first yellow fever vaccination. CDR3 protein: CASRPLLSSGANVLTF. The DNA for the CDR3 is TGTGCCAGCAGACCCCTTCTTTCCTCTGGGGCCAACGTCCTGACTTTC.